This T cell receptor beta chain was obtained from a study of cytomegalovirus exposure and HLA in healthy donors. Overall study results and limits: Later on, a genetic analysis was performed. It linked a missense variant in DCLRE1C with V- and J-gene trimming of TCR beta. The investigators catalogued 150 or so TCR beta chains as cytomegalovirus-associated.

The PCR had 60 Vbeta and 13 Jbeta primers. Sequencing was performed with immunoSEQ multiplex PCR; in TCRdb, only in-frame clones are kept and a portion is missing. Of 50,000 to 65,000 clones in the sample, roughly 84% were seen once. This CDR3 has 13 residues. Germline V gives CDR1 MDHEN, CDR2 SYDVKM. Trimming left V 8 bases short and J 5 bases short, with 15 bases between. Turning to this clone: The target antigen is unknown.

This TCR came from a woman aged 18-29 years in good health and CMV-seronegative. The specimen sequenced was PBMCs. The rearrangement uses TRBV28 and TRBJ2-5; D is possibly TRBD2 (5 bases). The CDR3 is CASALAGDETQYF. DNA of the CDR3: TGTGCCAGCGCCTTGGCCGGGGATGAGACCCAGTACTTC.